This T cell receptor beta chain comes out of a study of blood T cell repertoires in COVID-19. About the research overall: Acute and convalescent COVID-19 samples came from the United States, Italy and Spain.

TCRdb keeps only in-frame clones here, not all; method: immunoSEQ multiplex PCR. The sample includes around 210,000 clones, about 86% of them seen just once. Looked up from germline, CDR1 is GTSNPN and CDR2 is SVGIG (reference sequence). The length of the CDR3 is 18 residues. The V segment lost 0 bases and the J segment 0 bases; nucleotides outside the gene matches: 7. Specimen: peripheral blood. The receptor was derived from a man in his late teens or twenties with active or convalescent COVID-19. The chain carries TRBV30 and TRBJ2-7; 14 nucleotides match TRBD2. CDR3: CAWSVFGLAGGISYEQYF. The CDR3 DNA is TGTGCCTGGAGTGTATTTGGACTAGCGGGAGGAATCTCCTACGAGCAGTACTTC. The full variable domain, with the rest looked up from reference TRBV30 and TRBJ2-7, is SQTIHQWPATLVQPVGSPLSLECTVEGTSNPNLYWYRQAAGRGLQLLFYSVGIGQISSEVPQNLSASRPQDRQFILSSKKLLLSDSGFYLCAWSVFGLAGGISYEQYFGPGTRLTVT.